Presented here are 4 T cell receptor beta chains from one specimen sequenced in a study of memory CD4+ T cells and cytomegalovirus serostatus. Generated by immunoSEQ multiplex PCR, the TCRdb table keeps only in-frame clones and is missing some. The profile shows about 41,000 clones, roughly three quarters of them singletons. The sort gate was single viable CD3+CD4+CD8-CD45RO+ cells for memory CD4+ T cells. Sample: memory CD4+ T cells from blood. These receptor sequences come from an adult in good health and CMV-seronegative.

This clone has a single count. The chain links TRBV18 to TRBJ2-7; 9 nucleotides line up with TRBD1. The CDR3 runs 19 residues. Germline CDR1 is KGHSH and CDR2 is LQKENI. V was clipped by 6 bases and J by 0 bases; unmatched bases: 18. The CDR3, as DNA: TGTGCCAGCTCCCCCGGACGGGACAGGGCTTATTTTAGCTCCTACGAGCAGTACTTC. This encodes CASSPGRDRAYFSSYEQYF. Based on the CDR3 plus reference TRBV18 and TRBJ2-7, the full variable domain is NAGVMQNPRHLVRRRGQEARLRCSPMKGHSHVYWYRQLPEEGLKFMVYLQKENIIDESGMPKERFSAEFPKEGPSILRIQQVVRGDSAAYFCASSPGRDRAYFSSYEQYFGPGTRLTVT.

The gene calls are TRBV10-3 and TRBJ1-2; 8 bases agree with TRBD1. Looked up from germline, CDR1 is ENHRY and CDR2 is SYGVKD. The CDR3 totals 17 residues. V shed 0 bases and J 6 bases; nucleotides not matched to a gene: 12. For the CDR3, the DNA is TGTGCCATCAGTGAGTCCGGTTTCCCCGACAGGGGCGATGGCTACACCTTC. Protein: CAISESGFPDRGDGYTF.

V is TRBV4-1 and J is TRBJ2-4; weak D call: TRBD2 (5 bases). Germline V CDR1 and CDR2: MGHRA, YSYEKL. The V gene lost 4 bases and the J gene lost 5 bases, with 15 bases spanning the gap. The length of the CDR3 is 15 residues. The CDR3 spells CASSPRMAGENIQYF. CDR3 nucleotide sequence: TGCGCCAGCAGCCCTCGGATGGCCGGGGAAAACATTCAGTACTTC.

The chain couples TRBV11-3 to TRBJ2-3, with 11 bases identical to TRBD2. Trimming removed 5 bases from V and 6 bases from J; junction bases left unmatched: 7. The CDR3 spans 15 residues. The germline V gene encodes CDR1 SGHNT and CDR2 YENEEA. This CDR3 reads CASSGVGLADDTQYF. CDR3 bases: TGTGCCAGCAGCGGGGTGGGACTAGCGGACGATACGCAGTATTTT. Filled out from reference TRBV11-3 and TRBJ2-3, the complete variable domain reads EAGVVQSPRYKIIEKKQPVAFWCNPISGHNTLYWYLQNLGQGPELLIRYENEEAVDDSQLPKDRFSAERLKGVDSTLKIQPAELGDSAVYLCASSGVGLADDTQYFGPGTRLTVL.